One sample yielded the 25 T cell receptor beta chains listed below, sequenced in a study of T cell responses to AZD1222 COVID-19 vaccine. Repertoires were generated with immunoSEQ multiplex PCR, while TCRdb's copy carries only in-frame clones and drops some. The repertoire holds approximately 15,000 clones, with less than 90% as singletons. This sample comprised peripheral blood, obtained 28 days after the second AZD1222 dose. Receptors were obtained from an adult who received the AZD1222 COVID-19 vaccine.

The CDR3 region is CASSRDRIMNTEAFF. The CDR3 nucleotides read TGTGCCAGCAGCCGGGACAGGATTATGAACACTGAAGCTTTCTTT. This chain joins TRBV5-4 and TRBJ1-1; TRBD1 agrees at 8 bases. The germline V gene has CDR1 SGHNT and CDR2 YYREEE (reference sequence). J was trimmed by 0 bases and V by 4 bases; bases with no gene match: 5. This CDR3 region has 15 residues.

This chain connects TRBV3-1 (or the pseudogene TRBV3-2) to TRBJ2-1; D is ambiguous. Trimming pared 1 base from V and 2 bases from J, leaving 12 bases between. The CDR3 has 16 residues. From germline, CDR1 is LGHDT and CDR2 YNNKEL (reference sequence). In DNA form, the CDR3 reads TGTGCCAGCAGCCAAGGTTCCCTTGGGCCCTACAATGAGCAGTTCTTC. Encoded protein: CASSQGSLGPYNEQFF.

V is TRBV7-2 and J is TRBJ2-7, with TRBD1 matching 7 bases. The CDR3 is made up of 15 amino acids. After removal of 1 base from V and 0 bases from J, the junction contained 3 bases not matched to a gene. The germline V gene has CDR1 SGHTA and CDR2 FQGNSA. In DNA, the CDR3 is TGTGCCAGCAGCTTAGAGGGGGCCCTCTCCTACGAGCAGTACTTC. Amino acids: CASSLEGALSYEQYF.

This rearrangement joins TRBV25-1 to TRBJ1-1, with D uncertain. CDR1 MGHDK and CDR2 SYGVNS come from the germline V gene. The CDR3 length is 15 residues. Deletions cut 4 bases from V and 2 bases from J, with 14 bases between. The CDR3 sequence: CASSAPQDFNTEAFF. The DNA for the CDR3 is TGTGCCAGCAGTGCACCACAAGATTTCAACACTGAAGCTTTCTTT. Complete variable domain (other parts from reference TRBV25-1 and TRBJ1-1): EADIYQTPRYLVIGTGKKITLECSQTMGHDKMYWYQQDPGMELHLIHYSYGVNSTEKGDLSSESTVSRIRTEHFPLTLESARPSHTSQYLCASSAPQDFNTEAFFGQGTRLTVV.

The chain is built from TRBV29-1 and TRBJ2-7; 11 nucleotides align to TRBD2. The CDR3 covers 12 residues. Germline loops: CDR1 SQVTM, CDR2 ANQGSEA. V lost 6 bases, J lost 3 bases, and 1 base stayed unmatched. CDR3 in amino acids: CSVGTSGYEQYF. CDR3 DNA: TGCAGCGTAGGGACTAGCGGCTACGAGCAGTACTTC.

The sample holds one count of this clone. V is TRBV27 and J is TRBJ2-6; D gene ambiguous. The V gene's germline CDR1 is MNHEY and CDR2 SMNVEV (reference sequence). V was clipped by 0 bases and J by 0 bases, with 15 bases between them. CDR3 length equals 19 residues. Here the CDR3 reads CASSLSRTDRPSGANVLTF. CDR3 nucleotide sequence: TGTGCCAGCAGTTTATCCCGGACCGATCGACCCTCTGGGGCCAACGTCCTGACTTTC.

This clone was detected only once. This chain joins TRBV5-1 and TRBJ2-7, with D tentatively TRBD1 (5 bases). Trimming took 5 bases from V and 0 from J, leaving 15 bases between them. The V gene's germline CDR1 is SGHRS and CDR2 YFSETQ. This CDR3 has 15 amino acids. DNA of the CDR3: TGCGCCAGCAGGATGTTGGGGCAGACCTCCTACGAGCAGTACTTC. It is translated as CASRMLGQTSYEQYF.

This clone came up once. The CDR3 is CASSQVPHDRQAFF. CDR3 bases: TGTGCCAGCAGCCAAGTACCCCATGACAGACAAGCTTTCTTT. The rearrangement uses TRBV14 and TRBJ1-1; D is possibly TRBD1 (5 bases). The germline V gene has CDR1 SGHDN and CDR2 FVKESK. The CDR3 is 14 amino acids. V shed 1 base and J shed 9 bases, with 15 bases lying between them.

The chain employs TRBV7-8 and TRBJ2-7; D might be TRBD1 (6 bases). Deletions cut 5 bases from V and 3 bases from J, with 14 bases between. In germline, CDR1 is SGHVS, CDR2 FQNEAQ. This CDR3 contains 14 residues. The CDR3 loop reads CASSRNRDNYEQYF. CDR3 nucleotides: TGTGCCAGCAGCCGCAACCGGGACAACTACGAGCAGTACTTC.

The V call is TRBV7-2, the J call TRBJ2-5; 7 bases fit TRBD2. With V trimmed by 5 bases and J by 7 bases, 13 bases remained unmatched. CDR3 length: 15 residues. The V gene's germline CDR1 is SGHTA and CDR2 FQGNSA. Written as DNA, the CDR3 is TGTGCCAGCAGCCAACGAGCTGGGTCGGGGGGGACCCAGTACTTC. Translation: CASSQRAGSGGTQYF.

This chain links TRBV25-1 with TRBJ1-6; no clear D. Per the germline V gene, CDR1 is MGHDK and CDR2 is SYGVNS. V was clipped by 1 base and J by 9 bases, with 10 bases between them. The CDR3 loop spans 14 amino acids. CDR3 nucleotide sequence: TGTGCCAGCAGTGAATTTGGGGATAGTTCACCCCTCCACTTT. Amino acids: CASSEFGDSSPLHF.

CDR3 loop: CASSPPPGSQDSYNEQFF. The DNA of the CDR3 is TGTGCCAGCAGCCCCCCACCGGGCAGCCAGGACTCCTACAATGAGCAGTTCTTC. V usage is TRBV5-4 and J usage is TRBJ2-1; the D is unclear. CDR1 and CDR2 from the germline V gene are SGHNT and YYREEE (reference sequence). V dropped 4 bases and J dropped 0 bases, with 20 bases sitting between them. The CDR3 is made up of 18 amino acids.

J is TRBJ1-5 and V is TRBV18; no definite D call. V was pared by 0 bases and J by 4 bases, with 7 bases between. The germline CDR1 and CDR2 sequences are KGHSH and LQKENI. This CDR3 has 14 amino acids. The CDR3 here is CASSPPEANQPQHF. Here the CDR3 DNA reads TGTGCCAGCTCACCACCCGAGGCTAATCAGCCCCAGCATTTT.

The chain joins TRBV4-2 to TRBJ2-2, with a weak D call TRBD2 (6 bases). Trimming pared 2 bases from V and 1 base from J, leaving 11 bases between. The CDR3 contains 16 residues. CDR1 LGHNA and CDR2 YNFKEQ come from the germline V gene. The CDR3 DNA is TGTGCCAGCAGCCAAATTGGGGGGAGGAACACCGGGGAGCTGTTTTTT. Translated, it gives CASSQIGGRNTGELFF.

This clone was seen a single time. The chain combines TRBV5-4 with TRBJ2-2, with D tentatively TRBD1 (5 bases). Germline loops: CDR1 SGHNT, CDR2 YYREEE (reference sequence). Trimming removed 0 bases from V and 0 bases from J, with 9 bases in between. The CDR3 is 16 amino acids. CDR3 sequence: CASSLGTRANTGELFF. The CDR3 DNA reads TGTGCCAGCAGCTTGGGAACCAGGGCGAACACCGGGGAGCTGTTTTTT.

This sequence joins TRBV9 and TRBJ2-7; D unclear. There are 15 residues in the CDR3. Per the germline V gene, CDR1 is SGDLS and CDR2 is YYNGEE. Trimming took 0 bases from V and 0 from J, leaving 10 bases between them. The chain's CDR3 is CASSVAGLPSYEQYF. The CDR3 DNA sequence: TGTGCCAGCAGCGTAGCGGGTCTTCCCTCCTACGAGCAGTACTTC.

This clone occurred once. CDR3 nucleotides: TGTGCCTGGAGCCCTGATAGGTTGGGGACCCAGTACTTC. Protein: CAWSPDRLGTQYF. The chain combines TRBV30 with TRBJ2-5; D unresolved. This CDR3 contains 13 residues. CDR1 GTSNPN and CDR2 SVGIG come from the germline V gene (reference sequence). V was trimmed by 3 bases and J by 7 bases, leaving 15 bases between them.

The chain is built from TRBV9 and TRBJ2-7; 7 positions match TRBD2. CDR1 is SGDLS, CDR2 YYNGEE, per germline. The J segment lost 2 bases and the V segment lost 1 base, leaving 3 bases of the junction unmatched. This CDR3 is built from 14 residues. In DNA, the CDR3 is TGTGCCAGCAGCGTAACCGGGACTACCTACGAGCAGTACTTC. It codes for CASSVTGTTYEQYF.

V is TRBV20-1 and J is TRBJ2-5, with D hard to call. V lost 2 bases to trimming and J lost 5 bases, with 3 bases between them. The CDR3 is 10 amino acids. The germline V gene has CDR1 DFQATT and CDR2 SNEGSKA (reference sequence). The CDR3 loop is CSARRETQYF. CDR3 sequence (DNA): TGCAGTGCTAGACGGGAGACCCAGTACTTC.

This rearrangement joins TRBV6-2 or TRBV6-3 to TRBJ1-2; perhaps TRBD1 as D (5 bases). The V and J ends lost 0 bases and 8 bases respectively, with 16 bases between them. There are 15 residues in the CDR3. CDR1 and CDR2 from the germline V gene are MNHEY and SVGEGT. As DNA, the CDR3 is TGTGCCAGCAGTTACTCGAGTCTTATAGGGGTCGGCTACACCTTC. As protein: CASSYSSLIGVGYTF.

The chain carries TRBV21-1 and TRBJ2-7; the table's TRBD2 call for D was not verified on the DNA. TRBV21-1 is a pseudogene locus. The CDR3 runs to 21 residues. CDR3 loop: CASSKALFRLRLAGGPGEQYF. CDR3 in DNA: TGTGCCAGCAGCAAAGCGCTTTTTCGCCTCCGACTAGCGGGAGGGCCTGGAGAGCAGTACTTC.

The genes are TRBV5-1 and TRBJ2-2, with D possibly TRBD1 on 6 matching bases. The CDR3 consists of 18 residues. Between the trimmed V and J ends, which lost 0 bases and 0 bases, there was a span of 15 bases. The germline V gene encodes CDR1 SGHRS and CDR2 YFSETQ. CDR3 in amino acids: CASSLAPPGQANTGELFF. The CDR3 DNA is TGCGCCAGCAGCTTGGCCCCCCCGGGACAAGCGAACACCGGGGAGCTGTTTTTT.

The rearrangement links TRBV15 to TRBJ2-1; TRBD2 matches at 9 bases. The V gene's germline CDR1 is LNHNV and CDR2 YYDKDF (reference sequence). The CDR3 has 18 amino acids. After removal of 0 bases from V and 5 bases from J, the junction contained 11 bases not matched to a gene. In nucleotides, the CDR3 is TGTGCCACCAGCAGAGAGGGGTATGGCGGGAGGGGGGACAATGAGCAGTTCTTC. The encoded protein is CATSREGYGGRGDNEQFF.

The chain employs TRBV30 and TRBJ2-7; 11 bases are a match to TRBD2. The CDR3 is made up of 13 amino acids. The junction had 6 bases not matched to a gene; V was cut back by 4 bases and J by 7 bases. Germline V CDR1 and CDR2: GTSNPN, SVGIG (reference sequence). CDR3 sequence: CAWKLAGVREQYF. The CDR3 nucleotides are TGTGCCTGGAAACTAGCGGGGGTTCGGGAGCAGTACTTC.

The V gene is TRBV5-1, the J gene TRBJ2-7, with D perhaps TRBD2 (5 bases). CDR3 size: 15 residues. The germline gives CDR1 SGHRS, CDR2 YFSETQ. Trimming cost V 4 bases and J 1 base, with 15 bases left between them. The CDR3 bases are TGCGCCAGCAGCCGGACTGGCATGGGGTCCTACGAGCAGTACTTC. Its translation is CASSRTGMGSYEQYF.